Below, one T cell receptor (beta chain) is given with its context. The assay was immunoSEQ multiplex PCR, and TCRdb's table has in-frame clones only and misses some. The sample shows around 90,000 clones, roughly 86% of them seen only once. This record comes from a study of control samples from healthy donors and cancer patients. CDR3 size: 15 residues. Germline loops: CDR1 MGHRA, CDR2 YSYEKL. Trimming cost V 1 base and J 6 bases, with 15 bases left between them. The sample comprised blood. This TCR was sampled from a man younger than 40 in good health. This sequence joins TRBV4-1 and TRBJ2-5; a possible D gene is TRBD1 (6 bases). CDR3 in amino acids: CASSQGKQGSKTQYF. DNA of the CDR3: TGCGCCAGCAGCCAAGGCAAACAGGGATCCAAGACCCAGTACTTC.